The 30 T cell receptor beta chains given below trace back to one sample, sequenced in a study of blood T cell repertoires in COVID-19. Assay: immunoSEQ multiplex PCR; the TCRdb copy retains only in-frame clones and omits some. The sample shows approximately 68,000 clones, roughly 86% of them seen only once. Sequences were obtained from peripheral blood. The receptors derive from a woman aged 60 to 75 with acute or convalescent COVID-19.

The V and J genes are TRBV7-8 and TRBJ1-5, with TRBD1 identical over 11 bases. This CDR3 is 16 amino acids long. V dropped 1 base and J dropped 6; count of bases not matched to a gene: 5. Germline CDR1 and CDR2: SGHVS and FQNEAQ. The CDR3 reads CASSLGGQGAIQPQHF. CDR3 nucleotides: TGTGCCAGCAGCTTAGGTGGACAGGGGGCAATTCAGCCCCAGCATTTT.

V gene TRBV7-8 combines with J gene TRBJ1-3; 9 positions match TRBD1. The V gene's germline CDR1 is SGHVS and CDR2 FQNEAQ. The J segment lost 4 bases and the V segment lost 2 bases, leaving 12 bases of the junction unmatched. CDR3 length: 18 residues. For the CDR3, the DNA is TGTGCCAGCAGCTTACTAGGGACAGGGACCCCTCTGGGAAACACCATATATTTT. Protein sequence: CASSLLGTGTPLGNTIYF.

Only one count was recorded for this clone. The genes are TRBV5-1 and TRBJ1-4, with D possibly matching TRBD1 (5 bases). The germline CDR1 and CDR2 sequences are SGHRS and YFSETQ. V was cut by 4 bases and J by 0 bases, with 10 bases left in between. CDR3 size: 15 residues. CDR3 protein: CASSPQTATNEKLFF. The CDR3 nucleotides read TGCGCCAGCAGCCCCCAGACAGCAACTAATGAAAAACTGTTTTTT. Full variable domain (remainder filled in from reference TRBV5-1 and TRBJ1-4): KAGVTQTPRYLIKTRGQQVTLSCSPISGHRSVSWYQQTPGQGLQFLFEYFSETQRNKGNFPGRFSGRQFSNSRSEMNVSTLELGDSALYLCASSPQTATNEKLFFGSGTQLSVL.

The genes are TRBV19 and TRBJ2-5; 9 bases are a match to TRBD1. This CDR3 is built from 15 residues. Germline V gives CDR1 LNHDA, CDR2 SQIVND (reference sequence). V was pared by 3 bases and J by 4 bases, with 6 bases of the junction left unmatched. The CDR3 coding sequence is TGTGCCAGTAGTATCGGGACAGGGCTTGGAGAGACCCAGTACTTC. It translates to CASSIGTGLGETQYF.

The chain employs TRBV6-5 and TRBJ1-1, with 7 bases matching TRBD1. The CDR3 is 16 amino acids. With V trimmed by 0 bases and J by 1 base, 5 bases remained unmatched. Per the germline V gene, CDR1 is MNHEY and CDR2 is SVGAGI. DNA of the CDR3: TGTGCCAGCAGTTACTCCGGGCAGGGGGGGAACACTGAAGCTTTCTTT. As protein: CASSYSGQGGNTEAFF.

The chain combines TRBV28 with TRBJ2-3; the match to TRBD2 covers 8 bases. The germline V gene has CDR1 MDHEN and CDR2 SYDVKM. The V gene end was trimmed by 8 bases and the J gene end by 1 base; junction bases not matched to a gene: 5. The CDR3 has 14 amino acids. The chain's CDR3 is CASQTSGGTDTQYF. The CDR3 DNA is TGTGCCAGCCAAACTAGCGGCGGCACAGATACGCAGTATTTT. Full variable domain (remainder filled in from reference TRBV28 and TRBJ2-3): DVKVTQSSRYLVKRTGEKVFLECVQDMDHENMFWYRQDPGLGLRLIYFSYDVKMKEKGDIPEGYSVSREKKERFSLILESASTNQTSMYLCASQTSGGTDTQYFGPGTRLTVL.

This clone was seen a few times. V is TRBV2 and J is TRBJ1-4; the match to TRBD1 covers 9 bases. V lost 4 bases, J lost 7 bases, and 7 bases stayed unmatched. This CDR3 has 15 amino acids. Germline CDR1 SNHLY, CDR2 FYNNEI. CDR3 in DNA: TGTGCCAGCAGTGCCTGGGACAGGGACGGTGAAAAACTGTTTTTT. Its protein product is CASSAWDRDGEKLFF.

The CDR3 nucleotides are TGTGCCAGCAGCACCCAACAGGGAAACACTGAAGCTTTCTTT. Protein: CASSTQQGNTEAFF. The chain combines TRBV11-2 with TRBJ1-1; tentatively, D is TRBD1 (6 bases). The CDR3 length is 14 residues. Germline V lookup: CDR1 SGHAT, CDR2 FQNNGV. Trimming took 5 bases from V and 2 from J, leaving 12 bases between them.

This chain joins TRBV2 and TRBJ2-1; 11 bases agree with TRBD2. Losses at the gene ends were 3 bases for V and 2 bases for J; bases not matched to a gene: 0. This CDR3 spans 15 amino acids. Looked up from germline, CDR1 is SNHLY and CDR2 is FYNNEI. The CDR3 region has the DNA TGTGCCAGCAGTGATAGCGGGGGGGCCTACAATGAGCAGTTCTTC. Its protein product is CASSDSGGAYNEQFF.

This chain connects TRBV5-1 to TRBJ2-1; TRBD1 might be the D (6 bases). Germline CDR1 reads SGHRS; CDR2 reads YFSETQ. With 0 bases removed from V and 5 bases from J, the gap between germline ends came to 15 bases. The CDR3 runs 16 residues. CDR3 coding DNA: TGCGCCAGCAGCTTGGATGAGACAGGCGCAAACAATGAGCAGTTCTTC. This encodes CASSLDETGANNEQFF.

The gene calls are TRBV3-1 (or the pseudogene TRBV3-2) and TRBJ1-1, with D uncertain. Germline CDR1 reads LGHDT; CDR2 reads YNNKEL (reference sequence). Trimming stripped 4 bases from V and 3 bases from J, with 15 bases between. This CDR3 region has 15 residues. The CDR3 loop is CASSPTPGGYTEAFF. In DNA, the CDR3 is TGTGCCAGCAGCCCAACGCCCGGAGGGTACACTGAAGCTTTCTTT.

The chain joins TRBV6-5 to TRBJ2-1; D is perhaps TRBD2 (5 bases). Germline V gene lookup returns CDR1 MNHEY and CDR2 SVGAGI. Trimming left V 3 bases short and J 6 bases short, with 15 bases between. The CDR3 has 15 residues. CDR3 DNA sequence: TGTGCCAGCAGTTATCAGAGAACTAGACTCAATGAGCAGTTCTTC. It encodes CASSYQRTRLNEQFF.

The chain recombines TRBV5-1 with TRBJ1-6; D gene ambiguous. CDR3 size: 15 residues. V was trimmed by 4 bases and J by 5 bases, leaving 13 bases between them. Germline lookup yields CDR1 SGHRS and CDR2 YFSETQ. For the CDR3, the DNA is TGCGCCAGCAGCAAACAGAGGGCGGATAATTCACCCCTCCACTTT. The encoded protein is CASSKQRADNSPLHF.

The chain carries TRBV27 and TRBJ2-7, with TRBD1 identical over 8 bases. The V gene's germline CDR1 is MNHEY and CDR2 SMNVEV (reference sequence). The CDR3 runs 13 residues. V was pared by 7 bases and J by 4 bases, with 6 bases of the junction left unmatched. The CDR3 DNA reads as TGTGCCAGCAAGCCGCAGGGGGCGTACGAGCAGTACTTC. This gives the protein CASKPQGAYEQYF.

The rearrangement uses TRBV7-9 and TRBJ2-1; D possibly corresponds to TRBD1 (6 bases). Per the germline V gene, CDR1 is SEHNR and CDR2 is FQNEAQ (reference sequence). This CDR3 spans 16 amino acids. Trimming shortened V by 4 bases and J by 5 bases, and 18 bases separated the two germline ends. CDR3 DNA sequence: TGTGCCAGCAGCTCGTCCCGGGACATAAGGCACAATGAGCAGTTCTTC. Its translation is CASSSSRDIRHNEQFF. Full variable domain (rest looked up from reference TRBV7-9 and TRBJ2-1): DTGVSQNPRHKITKRGQNVTFRCDPISEHNRLYWYRQTLGQGPEFLTYFQNEAQLEKSRLLSDRFSAERPKGSFSTLEIQRTEQGDSAMYLCASSSSRDIRHNEQFFGPGTRLTVL.

The rearrangement uses TRBV12-3 or TRBV12-4 and TRBJ1-1, with a tentative D call TRBD1 (6 bases). The CDR3 runs 13 residues. Trimming removed 2 bases at V and 4 bases at J, with 8 bases between. The CDR3 loop reads CASSLYRATEAFF. CDR3 bases: TGTGCCAGCAGTTTATACAGGGCCACTGAAGCTTTCTTT.

The rearrangement joins TRBV30 to TRBJ1-1; 7 positions match TRBD1. CDR3 length equals 13 residues. Trimming removed 5 bases from V and 1 base from J; junction bases left unmatched: 4. Looked up from germline, CDR1 is GTSNPN and CDR2 is SVGIG (reference sequence). CDR3 sequence reads: CAWDGTENTEAFF. The CDR3 DNA reads as TGTGCCTGGGATGGGACAGAGAACACTGAAGCTTTCTTT.

The chain is built from TRBV7-2 and TRBJ2-1; 7 nucleotides line up with TRBD1. V dropped 6 bases and J dropped 9; count of bases not matched to a gene: 14. The CDR3 consists of 15 residues. CDR1 is SGHTA, CDR2 FQGNSA, per germline. The chain's CDR3 is CASRINTGTVSEQFF. CDR3 DNA: TGTGCCAGCAGGATCAATACCGGGACAGTCTCTGAGCAGTTCTTC.

V is TRBV5-1 and J is TRBJ1-1; weak D call: TRBD1 (5 bases). Germline lookup yields CDR1 SGHRS and CDR2 YFSETQ. The CDR3 runs to 15 residues. With 0 bases removed from V and 4 bases from J, the gap between germline ends came to 13 bases. The CDR3 DNA reads as TGCGCCAGCAGCTTGGGACCGGGGGGGTTCACTGAAGCTTTCTTT. Protein sequence: CASSLGPGGFTEAFF.

The V and J genes are TRBV5-1 and TRBJ1-2; no reliable D call. V was pared by 0 bases and J by 4 bases, with 7 bases between. Germline CDR1 reads SGHRS; CDR2 reads YFSETQ. The CDR3 runs 13 residues. The DNA for the CDR3 is TGCGCCAGCAGCTTGGGCGTCGGCTATGGCTACACCTTC. This translates into CASSLGVGYGYTF.

This rearrangement joins TRBV19 to TRBJ1-5, with TRBD1 identical over 8 bases. The germline gives CDR1 LNHDA, CDR2 SQIVND (reference sequence). Trimming at V came to 10 bases and at J to 6 bases, leaving 8 bases not matched to a gene. This CDR3 has 13 residues. The CDR3 DNA follows: TGTGCCATTGCGGACAGGGCAGGTCAGCCCCAGCATTTT. Residues: CAIADRAGQPQHF.

The chain employs TRBV7-9 and TRBJ2-5; TRBD2 matches at 9 bases. Trimming took 7 bases from V and 4 from J; bases not matched to a gene: 1. The length of the CDR3 is 12 residues. The germline V gene encodes CDR1 SEHNR and CDR2 FQNEAQ (reference sequence). The CDR3 protein is CASNSGGETQYF. CDR3 nucleotide sequence: TGTGCCAGCAATAGCGGGGGAGAGACCCAGTACTTC.

The chain is built from TRBV3-1 (or the pseudogene TRBV3-2) and TRBJ1-2; 8 nucleotides agree with TRBD1. Looked up from germline, CDR1 is LGHDT and CDR2 is YNNKEL (reference sequence). Trimming removed 1 base from V and 4 bases from J; junction bases left unmatched: 14. This CDR3 comprises 18 residues. The CDR3 coding sequence is TGTGCCAGCAGCCAAGGAACGGACAGGGTGGGTCTCAGCTATGGCTACACCTTC. This codes for CASSQGTDRVGLSYGYTF.

This clone has only one observation. The chain employs TRBV7-9 and TRBJ2-3; 10 bases map to TRBD2. Per the germline V gene, CDR1 is SEHNR and CDR2 is FQNEAQ (reference sequence). V was clipped by 2 bases and J by 4 bases; unmatched bases: 6. The CDR3 is 16 residues long. This CDR3 is CASSLRQRGGPDTQYF. DNA for the CDR3: TGTGCCAGCAGCTTACGCCAGCGGGGGGGCCCAGATACGCAGTATTTT.

This sequence joins TRBV9 and TRBJ2-2; 11 bases fit TRBD2. V dropped 0 bases and J dropped 6; count of bases not matched to a gene: 1. This CDR3 comprises 15 residues. Germline V lookup: CDR1 SGDLS, CDR2 YYNGEE. In DNA form, the CDR3 reads TGTGCCAGCAGCGTAGTAGCGGGGGGGGCCGGGGAGCTGTTTTTT. Translating it yields CASSVVAGGAGELFF.

This clone was found a few times. The rearrangement joins TRBV24-1 to TRBJ2-3; 8 bases map to TRBD2. This CDR3 is 15 amino acids long. V shed 3 bases, J shed 4 bases, and the junction held 5 bases outside the gene matches. Germline V lookup: CDR1 KGHDR, CDR2 SFDVKD. In DNA form, the CDR3 reads TGTGCCACCAGTGATCCCGGACTAGCCCCAGATACGCAGTATTTT. Amino acids: CATSDPGLAPDTQYF.

This chain connects TRBV5-4 to TRBJ2-1; D is ambiguous. The germline V and J ends were trimmed by 4 bases and 8 bases, with 16 bases remaining between them. Per the germline V gene, CDR1 is SGHNT and CDR2 is YYREEE (reference sequence). The CDR3 totals 14 residues. CDR3 residues: CASSLESSTDEQFF. CDR3 nucleotides: TGTGCCAGCAGCCTGGAGAGTTCTACAGATGAGCAGTTCTTC.

V and J are TRBV7-9 and TRBJ2-2; 10 nucleotides line up with TRBD2. This CDR3 contains 16 residues. J was trimmed by 1 base and V by 5 bases; bases with no gene match: 4. In germline, CDR1 is SEHNR, CDR2 FQNEAQ (reference sequence). CDR3 DNA sequence: TGTGCCAGCAGCAGCCCTAGCGGGGGGAACACCGGGGAGCTGTTTTTT. Amino acids: CASSSPSGGNTGELFF.

This sequence joins TRBV14 and TRBJ2-7; 9 nucleotides agree with TRBD2. CDR3 length: 15 residues. Trimming cost V 4 bases and J 5 bases; bases outside gene matches: 9. Germline V gene data show CDR1 as SGHDN and CDR2 as FVKESK. CDR3: CASSLRSGGTHEQYF. In DNA form, the CDR3 reads TGTGCCAGCAGCCTTCGGAGCGGGGGGACCCACGAGCAGTACTTC.

V gene TRBV10-2 combines with J gene TRBJ1-3; a possible D gene is TRBD1 (5 bases). Germline loops: CDR1 WSHSY, CDR2 SAAADI. The V gene lost 6 bases and the J gene lost 0 bases, with 12 bases spanning the gap. The length of the CDR3 is 15 residues. The CDR3 reads CASSGGRSSGNTIYF. CDR3 nucleotides: TGCGCCAGCAGCGGGGGACGAAGCTCTGGAAACACCATATATTTT.